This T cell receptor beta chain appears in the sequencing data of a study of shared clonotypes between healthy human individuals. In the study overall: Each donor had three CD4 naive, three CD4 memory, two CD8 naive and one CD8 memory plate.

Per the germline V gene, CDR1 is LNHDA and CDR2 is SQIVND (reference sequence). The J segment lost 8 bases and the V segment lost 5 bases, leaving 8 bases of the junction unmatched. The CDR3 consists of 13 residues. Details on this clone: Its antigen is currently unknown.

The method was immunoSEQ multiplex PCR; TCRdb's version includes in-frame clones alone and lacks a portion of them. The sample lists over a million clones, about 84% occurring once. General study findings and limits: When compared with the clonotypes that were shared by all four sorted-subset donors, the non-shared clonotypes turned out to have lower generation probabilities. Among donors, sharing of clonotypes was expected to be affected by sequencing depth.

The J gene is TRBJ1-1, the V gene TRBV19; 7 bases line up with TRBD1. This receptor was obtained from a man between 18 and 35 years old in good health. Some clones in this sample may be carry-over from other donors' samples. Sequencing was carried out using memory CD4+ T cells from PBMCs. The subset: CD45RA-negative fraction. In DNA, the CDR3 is TGTGCCAGTAGTGCCCGGGGACAGATAGAAGCTTTCTTT. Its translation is CASSARGQIEAFF.